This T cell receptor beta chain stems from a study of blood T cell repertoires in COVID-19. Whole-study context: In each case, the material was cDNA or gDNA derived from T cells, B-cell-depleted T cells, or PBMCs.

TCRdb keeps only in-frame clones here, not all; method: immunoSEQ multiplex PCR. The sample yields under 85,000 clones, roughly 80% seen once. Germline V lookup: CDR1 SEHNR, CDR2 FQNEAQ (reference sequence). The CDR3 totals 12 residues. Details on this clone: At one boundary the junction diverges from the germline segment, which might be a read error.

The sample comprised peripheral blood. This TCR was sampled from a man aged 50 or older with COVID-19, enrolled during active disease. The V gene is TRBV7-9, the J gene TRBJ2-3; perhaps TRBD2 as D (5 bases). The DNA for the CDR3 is TGTGGCAGCAGACTTGAGGGAGATACGCAGTATTTT. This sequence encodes CGSRLEGDTQYF.